What follows are 6 T cell receptor beta chains derived from one specimen sequenced in a study of cytomegalovirus exposure and HLA in healthy donors. The PCR ran on 60 Vbeta and 13 Jbeta primers. Libraries were prepared by immunoSEQ multiplex PCR; TCRdb keeps only in-frame clonotypes and omits some of them. The sample yields approximately 190,000 clones, around 87% seen once. Sequencing was performed on PBMCs. The source of these receptors is a man aged 25-45 years in good health and CMV-seronegative.

This rearrangement joins TRBV19 to TRBJ2-1; D may be TRBD2 (6 bases). The germline V gene has CDR1 LNHDA and CDR2 SQIVND (reference sequence). Trimming shortened V by 0 bases and J by 8 bases, and 17 bases separated the two germline ends. The CDR3 extends over 16 amino acids. The CDR3 DNA follows: TGTGCCAGTAGTATAGATCCTCGGGAGCCTTGGGATGAGCAGTTCTTC. Translating it yields CASSIDPREPWDEQFF.

This chain connects TRBV5-1 to TRBJ1-4; a weak D match, TRBD1 (5 bases). This CDR3 spans 15 amino acids. V lost 2 bases and J lost 2, with 10 bases in between. The germline gives CDR1 SGHRS, CDR2 YFSETQ. The DNA of the CDR3 is TGCGCCAGCAGCTTTATTGGGGGGACTAATGAAAAACTGTTTTTT. Amino acid sequence: CASSFIGGTNEKLFF.

This sequence joins TRBV7-8 and TRBJ1-2; weak D call: TRBD1 (5 bases). This CDR3 contains 12 residues. V was pared by 6 bases and J by 8 bases, with 13 bases between. Germline CDR1 is SGHVS and CDR2 is FQNEAQ. This CDR3 reads CASSPGGDGYTF. The CDR3, as DNA: TGTGCCAGCAGTCCCGGAGGGGACGGCTACACCTTC. The whole variable domain, remainder taken from reference TRBV7-8 and TRBJ1-2, is GAGVSQSPRYKVAKRGQDVALRCDPISGHVSLFWYQQALGQGPEFLTYFQNEAQLDKSGLPSDRFFAERPEGSVSTLKIQRTQQEDSAVYLCASSPGGDGYTFGSGTRLTVV.

The chain combines TRBV9 with TRBJ1-2; 9 bases agree with TRBD1. Per germline, CDR1 SGDLS and CDR2 YYNGEE. The CDR3 length is 14 residues. The ends lost 0 bases at V and 4 bases at J; junction bases unmatched: 1. This CDR3 is CASSVATGGYGYTF. As DNA, the CDR3 is TGTGCCAGCAGCGTAGCGACAGGGGGCTATGGCTACACCTTC.

Remarks on this clone: The junction departs from the called germline gene at one end, perhaps through a read error. The V call is TRBV6-6, the J call TRBJ2-7; 15 bases map to TRBD2. The CDR3 is 15 amino acids. The germline V gene encodes CDR1 MNHNY and CDR2 SVGAGI (reference sequence). CDR3 nucleotides: TGTGCGTGCAATTGGGTTTCTGGACTAGCGGGAGGGCTATCCTTC. It codes for CACNWVSGLAGGLSF.

The rearrangement joins TRBV7-2 to TRBJ2-3; D unresolved. Trimming cost V 2 bases and J 0 bases, with 9 bases left between them. CDR3 length: 15 amino acids. Germline-derived CDR1 and CDR2 are SGHTA and FQGNSA. CDR3 sequence: CASSLWSTSTDTQYF. For the CDR3, the DNA is TGTGCCAGCAGCTTATGGTCTACTAGCACAGATACGCAGTATTTT.